These T cell receptor beta chains were read from a single sample in a study of Ad26.COV2.S vaccination and SARS-CoV-2 variants. Assay: immunoSEQ multiplex PCR; the TCRdb copy retains only in-frame clones and omits some. The table includes roughly 320,000 clones, about nine tenths detected once. This material consisted of peripheral blood, taken in a trial of Ad26.COV2.S vaccine versus placebo. The origin of the receptors is a person aged 18-60 years who received the Ad26.COV2.S COVID-19 vaccine or a placebo. Each CDR3 is given with its conserved first and last residue. Fields, in order: J gene, clone size, D gene, V gene, CDR3 DNA, CDR3 protein. The D gene is left open where the match is weak. A clone size is listed for some rows: how often the clone was seen (once, few, many), or a class if it is expanded.

TRBJ2-7 . TRBD2 TRBV3-1/TRBV3-2 TGTGCCAGCAGCCTAACCGGGACTAGTAGCGAGCAGTACTTC CASSLTGTSSEQYF
TRBJ2-3 . . TRBV6-2/TRBV6-3 TGTGCCAGCAGCCCCTTGGGGCTGTGGACGCAGTATTTT CASSPLGLWTQYF
TRBJ1-1 once . TRBV7-6 TGTGCCAGCAGCTTACGGGGTCTGAACACTGAAGCTTTCTTT CASSLRGLNTEAFF
TRBJ1-2 . . TRBV20-1 TGCAGTGCTAGAGATCGGTTTGGCTACACCTTC CSARDRFGYTF
TRBJ2-1 . TRBD1 TRBV18 TGTGCCAGCTCACCACGAGGGGACAGGGAGGATGAGCAGTTCTTC CASSPRGDREDEQFF
TRBJ2-7 . . TRBV15 TGTGCCACCAGCAGGCAGGGTCACGAGCAGTACTTC CATSRQGHEQYF
TRBJ2-5 . . TRBV5-1 TGCGCCAGCAGTTCTAAGAAGAGGACCCAGGGGGAGACCCAGTACTTC CASSSKKRTQGETQYF
TRBJ2-7 . . TRBV25-1 TGTGCCAGCAGTGACAGGGGCAGATACGAGCAGTACTTC CASSDRGRYEQYF
TRBJ2-4 . . TRBV7-9 TGTGCCAGCAGCCCCCATTTCCTCTCCAAAAACATTCAGTACTTC CASSPHFLSKNIQYF
TRBJ1-5 . TRBD1 TRBV11-3 TGTGCCAGCAGCTTAGGGTGGACAGGGGGCCAAAAGGGTCAGCCCCAGCATTTT CASSLGWTGGQKGQPQHF
TRBJ1-6 . . TRBV6-6 TGTGCCAGCGTTTCCCGAAGCTCCTATAATTCACCCCTCCACTTT CASVSRSSYNSPLHF
TRBJ2-1 . TRBD1 TRBV27 TGTGCCAGCAGTTTCCCGGACAGGAGCTCCTACAATGAGCAGTTCTTC CASSFPDRSSYNEQFF
TRBJ2-2 . TRBD2 TRBV9 TGTGCCAGCAGCGTAGTTGCTAGCGGGACCACCGGGGAGCTGTTTTTT CASSVVASGTTGELFF
TRBJ1-4 . . TRBV6-5 TGTGCCAGCACTCTACGGCAGGGAAATGAAAAACTGTTTTTT CASTLRQGNEKLFF
TRBJ1-1 . TRBD1 TRBV7-9 TGTGCCAGCAGCTTATTCTCCGGGACAGTCAACGGGAACACTGAAGCTTTCTTT CASSLFSGTVNGNTEAFF
TRBJ2-2 . TRBD2 TRBV10-3 TGTGCCATCAGTGGCTGGACTAGCGGGGGGTTCACCGGGGAGCTGTTTTTT CAISGWTSGGFTGELFF
TRBJ1-1 . TRBD1 TRBV6-6 TGTGCCAGCAGTTCCCCGGACAGGGATGCGACTGAAGCTTTCTTT CASSSPDRDATEAFF
TRBJ1-2 once . TRBV11-2 TGTGCCAGCAGCCGGTTTAATGGACGGGGCTATGGCTACACCTTC CASSRFNGRGYGYTF
TRBJ2-7 . TRBD1 TRBV11-2 TGTGCCAGCAGCTTAGCAGGAACCAGGGGGATCTACGAGCAGTACTTC CASSLAGTRGIYEQYF
TRBJ2-7 . . TRBV3-1/TRBV3-2 TGTGCCAGCAGCTTCCGGGACGGAACCTACGAGCAGTACTTC CASSFRDGTYEQYF
TRBJ1-1 . . TRBV15 TGTGCCACCAGCAGCCTAACCTTATTTGGAGGAGGAATACTGAACACTGAAGCTTTCTTT CATSSLTLFGGGILNTEAFF
TRBJ2-3 . . TRBV7-9 TGTGCCAGCAGCTTAGGGACCACAGATACGCAGTATTTT CASSLGTTDTQYF
TRBJ1-1 . . TRBV2 TGTGCCAGCAACCGGGTAGGGGGCACTGAAGCTTTCTTT CASNRVGGTEAFF
TRBJ2-1 . TRBD2 TRBV4-2 TGTGCCAGCAGCCCGACGGGGGTAGCGGGGGAAACCTACAATGAGCAGTTCTTC CASSPTGVAGETYNEQFF
TRBJ1-5 . . TRBV29-1 TGCAGCGTAAAGGGGCGGGGAGGCAATCAGCCCCAGCATTTT CSVKGRGGNQPQHF
TRBJ1-2 . . TRBV5-1 TGCGCCAGCAGCCCGGACGGAACCTATGGCTACACCTTC CASSPDGTYGYTF
TRBJ2-2 . TRBD1 TRBV5-1 TGCGCCAGCAGCTCGGGACAGGGGGAGACCGGGGAGCTGTTTTTT CASSSGQGETGELFF
TRBJ2-2 . . TRBV24-1 TGTGCCACCAGTGATTCAGGACAGAAAAGGGGCACCGGGGAGCTGTTTTTT CATSDSGQKRGTGELFF
TRBJ2-3 . TRBD2 TRBV5-6 TGTGCCAGCAGCTCCCCGGGACTAGCGGGGGGGACTAGCACAGATACGCAGTATTTT CASSSPGLAGGTSTDTQYF
TRBJ2-5 . . TRBV5-1 TGCGCCAGCAGCTTGGCGGGGAATCAAGAGACCCAGTACTTC CASSLAGNQETQYF
TRBJ1-1 . . TRBV30 TGTGCCTGGAGTGTAAGGGCAGCCCTAAGTATGAACACTGAAGCTTTCTTT CAWSVRAALSMNTEAFF